These 7 T cell receptor beta chains came from one sample sequenced in a study of CD8 T cells in Susac syndrome. A quantity of roughly 0.5 to 1 ug RNA underwent reverse transcription using random hexamers. In TCRdb, the immunoSEQ multiplex PCR reads were re-called with MiXCR into one record per CDR3 protein. The sample gives some 130,000 distinct CDR3 sequences, around 94% of which show up once; over 0.1% is in the top ten. The specimen sequenced was CD4+ T cells from PBMCs. Every receptor here comes from a human donor with multiple sclerosis.

V and J are TRBV7-2 and TRBJ1-2, with 7 bases aligning to TRBD1. Trimming cost V 5 bases and J 8 bases; bases outside gene matches: 8. The germline gives CDR1 SGHTA, CDR2 FQGNSA. CDR3 length: 13 amino acids. The CDR3 spells CASSNRQGGGYTF. The CDR3 nucleotides read TGTGCCAGCAGCAACCGGCAGGGGGGCGGCTACACCTTC.

This clonotype has only one observation. The gene calls are TRBV28 and TRBJ1-1; no definite D call. CDR1 is MDHEN, CDR2 SYDVKM, per germline. The CDR3 spans 12 residues. V was clipped by 8 bases and J by 2 bases, with 9 bases between them. Here the CDR3 reads CASCPLNTEAFF. The CDR3 DNA sequence: TGTGCCAGCTGTCCGTTAAACACTGAAGCTTTCTTT. Combining the CDR3 with reference TRBV28 and TRBJ1-1 gives the whole variable domain DVKVTQSSRYLVKRTGEKVFLECVQDMDHENMFWYRQDPGLGLRLIYFSYDVKMKEKGDIPEGYSVSREKKERFSLILESASTNQTSMYLCASCPLNTEAFFGQGTRLTVV.

V gene TRBV3-1 combines with J gene TRBJ1-2; 10 bases fit TRBD1. Looked up from germline, CDR1 is LGHDT and CDR2 is YNNKEL (reference sequence). Trimming at V came to 6 bases and at J to 3 bases, leaving 7 bases not matched to a gene. CDR3 length equals 15 residues. The CDR3 DNA is TGTGCCAGCAGACGACAGGGGGCTATGGACTATGGCTACACCTTC. Its protein is CASRRQGAMDYGYTF.

This chain links TRBV29-1 with TRBJ1-1; possibly TRBD1 for D (6 bases). Germline V gives CDR1 SQVTM, CDR2 ANQGSEA. Trimming removed 7 bases from V and 5 bases from J, with 20 bases in between. The CDR3 is made up of 14 amino acids. The DNA for the CDR3 is TGCAGCGCTGGGGTCCCTCGGGGGCGGACTGAAGCTTTCTTT. As protein: CSAGVPRGRTEAFF.

The chain has TRBV7-2 and TRBJ2-7; 7 positions match TRBD2. Germline V lookup: CDR1 SGHTA, CDR2 FQGNSA. The CDR3 totals 14 residues. Trimming removed 6 bases from V and 3 bases from J; junction bases left unmatched: 8. The CDR3 DNA sequence: TGTGCCAGCAGTAGGACTAGTATTGTCTACGAGCAGTACTTC. Its translation: CASSRTSIVYEQYF.

V gene TRBV28 combines with J gene TRBJ2-7, with TRBD2 identical over 9 bases. Germline V gene sequence: CDR1 MDHEN, CDR2 SYDVKM. V trimming: 7 bases; J trimming: 2 bases; junction bases outside the gene matches: 6. The CDR3 runs 14 residues. In DNA, the CDR3 is TGTGCCAGCACCCCCGCGGGGGGGACCTACGAGCAGTACTTC. It encodes CASTPAGGTYEQYF.

This sequence joins TRBV30 and TRBJ1-2; D is uncertain. Between the trimmed V and J ends, which lost 4 bases and 7 bases, there was a span of 7 bases. The CDR3 has 10 amino acids. The germline gives CDR1 GTSNPN, CDR2 SVGIG (reference sequence). In DNA, the CDR3 is TGTGCCTGGAAGGGCAGTGGCTACACCTTC. Its protein is CAWKGSGYTF.